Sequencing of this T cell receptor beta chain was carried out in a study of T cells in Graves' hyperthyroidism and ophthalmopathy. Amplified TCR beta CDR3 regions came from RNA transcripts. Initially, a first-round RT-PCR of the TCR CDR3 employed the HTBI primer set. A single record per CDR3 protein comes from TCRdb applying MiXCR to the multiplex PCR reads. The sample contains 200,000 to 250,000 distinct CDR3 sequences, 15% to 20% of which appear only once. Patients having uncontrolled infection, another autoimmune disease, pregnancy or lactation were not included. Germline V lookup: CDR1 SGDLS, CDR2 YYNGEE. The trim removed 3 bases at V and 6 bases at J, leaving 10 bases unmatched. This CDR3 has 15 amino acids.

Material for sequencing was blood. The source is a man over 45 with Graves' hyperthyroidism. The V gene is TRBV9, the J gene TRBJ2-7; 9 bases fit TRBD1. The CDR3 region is CASSASGTGSFEQYF. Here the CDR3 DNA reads TGTGCCAGCAGCGCCTCCGGGACAGGGTCTTTCGAGCAGTACTTC.